The 15 T cell receptor beta chains presented below share a single source sample, sequenced in a study of shared T cell receptors in the human thymus (dated by TCRdb to the early 2020s). Libraries were made using the immunoSEQ multiplex PCR assay. The clones in this table, taken by TCRdb from immuneACCESS, are in-frame only. Not every clone is retained; where verified, under half of the shortfall comes from an unresolved V gene, and the cause of the rest is unknown. A total of hundreds of thousands of clones appear in this sample, about 89% of them only once. The ten largest clones capture 0.009% to 0.0095% of the sample. These data also featured in a second study, about human thymus T cells.

The sample consisted of thymocytes. These receptors all stem from a boy under two years old with a congenital heart defect. Donor details come from another sample of the same person, matched by shared clones.

The sample holds one count of this clone. CDR3 sequence reads: CASSYGTSGETLATQYF. Written as DNA, the CDR3 is TGTGCCAGCAGCTACGGGACTAGCGGGGAGACGCTAGCGACCCAGTACTTC. V and J are TRBV7-2 and TRBJ2-5, with 13 bases that match TRBD2. The CDR3 is 17 amino acids. The junction had 12 bases not matched to a gene; V was cut back by 4 bases and J by 7 bases. Germline V lookup: CDR1 SGHTA, CDR2 FQGNSA.

The gene calls are TRBV4-3 and TRBJ2-5; TRBD1 is a possible D gene (6 bases). V was trimmed by 1 base and J by 0 bases, leaving 12 bases between them. This CDR3 contains 16 residues. Germline V CDR1 and CDR2: LGHNA, YSLEER. CDR3 protein: CASSQAPGTNQETQYF. The CDR3 DNA reads as TGCGCCAGCAGCCAAGCGCCGGGGACAAACCAAGAGACCCAGTACTTC.

The chain combines TRBV4-2 with TRBJ1-4; the match to TRBD1 covers 7 bases. Germline V CDR1 and CDR2: LGHNA, YNFKEQ. J was trimmed by 3 bases and V by 4 bases; bases with no gene match: 5. CDR3 length: 15 amino acids. The CDR3 is CASSPPDRANEKLFF. CDR3 in DNA: TGTGCCAGCAGCCCACCCGACAGGGCTAATGAAAAACTGTTTTTT.

The chain is built from TRBV30 and TRBJ1-1, with 8 bases that match TRBD1. The CDR3 is 15 amino acids. Germline-derived CDR1 and CDR2 are GTSNPN and SVGIG (reference sequence). Trimming cost V 0 bases and J 0 bases; bases outside gene matches: 3. The CDR3 loop reads CAWSVEDRVNTEAFF. The CDR3, as DNA: TGTGCCTGGAGTGTAGAGGACAGGGTGAACACTGAAGCTTTCTTT.

V is TRBV14 and J is TRBJ1-1; a weak D match, TRBD1 (5 bases). V lost 6 bases, J lost 1 base, and 15 bases lay in between. CDR1 is SGHDN, CDR2 FVKESK, per germline. CDR3 size: 15 residues. This CDR3 reads CASRGEGKKNTEAFF. The CDR3 coding sequence is TGTGCCAGCAGAGGGGAAGGGAAGAAGAACACTGAAGCTTTCTTT.

This sequence joins TRBV28 and TRBJ1-3, with D tentatively TRBD1 (5 bases). The CDR3 covers 17 residues. The germline gives CDR1 MDHEN, CDR2 SYDVKM. V was clipped by 6 bases and J by 0 bases, with 18 bases between them. The CDR3 spells CASSHVTGRLSGNTIYF. The CDR3 nucleotides are TGTGCCAGCAGCCACGTCACAGGTCGCCTCTCTGGAAACACCATATATTTT.

V and J are TRBV28 and TRBJ2-7; no definite D call. The CDR3 is 14 amino acids. The germline V gene has CDR1 MDHEN and CDR2 SYDVKM. The V end lost 5 bases, the J end lost 2 bases, and 13 bases lay between the germline ends. The CDR3, as DNA: TGTGCCAGCAGTCTCCCCACACGGGCCTACGAGCAGTACTTC. This gives the protein CASSLPTRAYEQYF.

As DNA, the CDR3 is TGTGCCAGCAGCATAAAGACGCGGGCAAAGGGAGTCGGTGGAAACACCATATATTTT. It codes for CASSIKTRAKGVGGNTIYF. V gene TRBV21-1 combines with J gene TRBJ1-3. TRBV21-1 has pseudogene status. The CDR3 consists of 19 residues.

CDR3 in DNA: TGTGCCAGCAGCCTAGCCGACAGGGCTTTGAACACTGAAGCTTTCTTT. Translated, it gives CASSLADRALNTEAFF. The V call is TRBV5-8, the J call TRBJ1-1; 7 bases map to TRBD1. Germline values: CDR1 SGHTS, CDR2 YDEGEE. The CDR3 has 16 amino acids. J lost 0 bases, V lost 4 bases, and 9 bases had no gene match.

CDR3 nucleotides: TGTGCCAGCAGTTTATGGACAGGGGGAAACACTGAAGCTTTCTTT. It encodes CASSLWTGGNTEAFF. V and J are TRBV28 and TRBJ1-1; TRBD1 agrees at 9 bases. Germline trimming cut 0 bases from V and 2 bases from J; bases unmatched to any gene: 1. The length of the CDR3 is 15 residues. Germline CDR1 and CDR2: MDHEN and SYDVKM. Looking up the rest from reference TRBV28 and TRBJ1-1 gives the full variable domain: DVKVTQSSRYLVKRTGEKVFLECVQDMDHENMFWYRQDPGLGLRLIYFSYDVKMKEKGDIPEGYSVSREKKERFSLILESASTNQTSMYLCASSLWTGGNTEAFFGQGTRLTVV.

The J gene is TRBJ2-3, the V gene TRBV7-2; D gene uncertain. The CDR3 loop spans 15 amino acids. CDR1 and CDR2 (germline): SGHTA, FQGNSA. Trimming pared 2 bases from V and 5 bases from J, leaving 14 bases between. In DNA, the CDR3 is TGTGCCAGCAGCTTAAGACTCCTGACGAAAGATACGCAGTATTTT. Residues: CASSLRLLTKDTQYF.

This clone was recorded a few times. V gene TRBV2 combines with J gene TRBJ2-7; weak D call: TRBD1 (5 bases). There are 14 residues in the CDR3. Germline V gene lookup returns CDR1 SNHLY and CDR2 FYNNEI. V lost 3 bases and J 4 bases, leaving 13 bases between the germline ends. CDR3 amino acids: CASSEAGLRYEQYF. CDR3 DNA sequence: TGTGCCAGCAGTGAGGCAGGGCTTCGGTACGAGCAGTACTTC.

This clone came up once. V gene TRBV30 combines with J gene TRBJ1-5; 7 bases are a match to TRBD1. Trimming cost V 3 bases and J 3 bases; bases outside gene matches: 17. CDR3 size: 18 residues. Germline-derived CDR1 and CDR2 are GTSNPN and SVGIG (reference sequence). The CDR3 spells CAWSDPPRDDRANQPQHF. The DNA of the CDR3 is TGTGCCTGGAGCGACCCCCCCCGAGATGACAGGGCCAATCAGCCCCAGCATTTT.

This chain uses TRBV7-2 with TRBJ2-6; 11 bases align to TRBD2. The CDR3 extends over 18 amino acids. The ends lost 3 bases at V and 2 bases at J; junction bases unmatched: 6. Germline V gene lookup returns CDR1 SGHTA and CDR2 FQGNSA. CDR3 DNA sequence: TGTGCCAGCAGCTTTCTAGCGGGAGGTCTAGCTGGGGCCAACGTCCTGACTTTC. Amino acid sequence: CASSFLAGGLAGANVLTF.

A word on this clone: Relative to the germline gene, one junction end is altered; a read error may explain this. The chain has TRBV5-6 and TRBJ2-7, with D possibly being TRBD2 (6 bases). Germline loops: CDR1 SGHDT, CDR2 YYEEEE. The CDR3 is 15 residues long. CDR3 in DNA: TGTGCCAGCAGCCAGACTAGGTCGAGTTCCTGCGAGCAGTACTTC. Translated: CASSQTRSSSCEQYF. Full variable domain (remainder filled in from reference TRBV5-6 and TRBJ2-7): DAGVTQSPTHLIKTRGQQVTLRCSPKSGHDTVSWYQQALGQGPQFIFQYYEEEERQRGNFPDRFSGHQFPNYSSELNVNALLLGDSALYLCASSQTRSSSCEQYFGPGTRLTVT.